By share of the sample, the clone carrying this T cell receptor (beta chain) is medium-sized. Its antigen remains unidentified. Sequencing used immunoSEQ multiplex PCR; TCRdb keeps in-frame clones, though not all of them. The sample lists about 20,000 clones; about three quarters were seen once. The sample originates from a study of OX40 agonist ivuxolimab in advanced cancers. On the study more broadly: At doses from 0.01 to 10 mg/kg, patients were given intravenous ivuxolimab every 2 weeks.

The cohort excluded patients with autoimmune disease history or systemic immunosuppression. V lost 0 bases and J lost 0, with 9 bases in between. The CDR3 is 16 residues long. Germline values: CDR1 LGHNA, CDR2 YSLEER. General study findings and limits: Some of the lowest clonal expansion was seen in partial responders at 0.1-3.0 mg/kg.

The sequencing used CD4+ or CD8+ T cells sorted from blood, collected in a trial of the OX40 agonist ivuxolimab. The J gene is TRBJ1-3, the V gene TRBV4-3, with unresolved D. The source of this sequence is an adult with an advanced solid tumor such as melanoma, head and neck, liver or kidney cancer. The CDR3 DNA is TGCGCCAGCAGCCAAGATCGGGTGAACTCTGGAAACACCATATATTTT. Residues: CASSQDRVNSGNTIYF.